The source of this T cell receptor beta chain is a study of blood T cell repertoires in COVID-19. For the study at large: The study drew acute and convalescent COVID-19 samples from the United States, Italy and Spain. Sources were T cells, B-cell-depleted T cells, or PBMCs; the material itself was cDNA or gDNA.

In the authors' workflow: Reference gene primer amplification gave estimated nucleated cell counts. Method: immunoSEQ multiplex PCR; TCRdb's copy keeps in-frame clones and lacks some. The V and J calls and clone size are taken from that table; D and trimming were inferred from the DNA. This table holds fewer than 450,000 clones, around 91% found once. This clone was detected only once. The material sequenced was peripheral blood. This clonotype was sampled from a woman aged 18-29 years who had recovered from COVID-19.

CDR3 nucleotide sequence: TGTGCCAGCAGCAGGACTAGCGGGGGGTCGTACATTAATGAGCAGTTCTTC. Amino acid sequence: CASSRTSGGSYINEQFF. The rearrangement joins TRBV13 to TRBJ2-1; 14 nucleotides align to TRBD2. V lost 5 bases and J lost 7; bases outside the gene matches: 10. The CDR3 covers 17 residues. Germline CDR1 reads PRHDT; CDR2 reads FYEKMQ (reference sequence).